This TCR beta chain was sequenced in a study of blood T cell repertoires in COVID-19. How the authors handled the data: It was from reference gene primer amplification that nucleated cell counts were estimated. Profiled with immunoSEQ multiplex PCR; TCRdb holds only in-frame clones, not every one. D and trimming were read from the DNA, whereas the V and J calls and clone size are those reported in that table. The top ten clones hold 7.5% of a sample with 150,000 to 250,000 clones, 80% to 85% of them seen once. The V gene's germline CDR1 is SGHRS and CDR2 YFSETQ. The V segment lost 6 bases and the J segment 3 bases; nucleotides outside the gene matches: 7. CDR3 length equals 15 residues. Cohort placement rested on clinical history that participants reported themselves. Before being deemed recovered, Cohort 3 donors had two negative PCRs, clearance, or symptom resolution.

The source of this sequence is a man aged 40-49 years who had recovered from COVID-19. The sequenced sample consisted of PBMCs or T cells enriched from blood (not recorded which). This chain connects TRBV5-1 to TRBJ2-3; TRBD1 matches at 10 bases. This CDR3 is CASTTDRGATDTQYF. CDR3 DNA: TGCGCCAGCACCACGGACAGGGGGGCTACAGATACGCAGTATTTT. Full variable domain (missing parts from reference TRBV5-1 and TRBJ2-3): KAGVTQTPRYLIKTRGQQVTLSCSPISGHRSVSWYQQTPGQGLQFLFEYFSETQRNKGNFPGRFSGRQFSNSRSEMNVSTLELGDSALYLCASTTDRGATDTQYFGPGTRLTVL.